This T cell receptor beta chain was captured in a study of regulatory T cells in long-lasting Graves disease. The CDR3 runs 16 residues. Trimming cost V 4 bases and J 6 bases; bases outside gene matches: 6. Germline assignment: CDR1 MNHEY and CDR2 SVGEGT. The authors built TCR beta libraries using iRepertoire HTBI primers and Arm-PCR of CDR3 regions. TCRdb reanalysed the multiplex PCR reads using MiXCR and keeps one entry per CDR3 protein. The sample contains a few hundred thousand distinct CDR3 sequences, roughly 17% of which appear only once. Time point specified: newly diagnosed GD, antithyroid drugs for less than 3 months. PBMC-extracted RNA yielded the TCR library. These data were also reused for a study on T cells in Graves' hyperthyroidism and ophthalmopathy.

The chain links TRBV6-2 or TRBV6-3 to TRBJ2-3, with 14 bases lining up with TRBD2. This TCR derives from a young woman with Graves disease. The sequencing here drew on peripheral blood mononuclear cells (PBMCs), taken at new diagnosis, from a patient treated with antithyroid drugs. The CDR3 sequence: CASSWGLAGDGDTQYF. The CDR3 DNA sequence: TGTGCCAGCAGTTGGGGACTAGCGGGAGATGGGGATACGCAGTATTTT.